A single sample is the source of the 17 T cell receptor beta chains below, sequenced in a study of T cells in tuberculosis. The protocol was immunoSEQ multiplex PCR, while the TCRdb copy is restricted to in-frame clones and leaves out a portion. The repertoire includes 35,000 to 45,000 clones, roughly 94% of them detected once, and around 2% sits in the top ten. The specimen was PBMCs. Source of these receptors: a donor aged 10 to 29 with latent tuberculosis or without tuberculosis infection. Some clones in this sample may be carry-over from other donors' samples.

The V and J genes are TRBV7-3 and TRBJ2-1; TRBD1 agrees at 7 bases. The CDR3 has 16 residues. Looked up from germline, CDR1 is SGHTA and CDR2 is FQGTGA. J lost 8 bases, V lost 0 bases, and 10 bases had no gene match. CDR3 sequence reads: CASSLTLTGIGDEQFF. The CDR3, as DNA: TGTGCCAGCAGCTTAACCCTGACAGGGATAGGCGATGAGCAGTTCTTC.

The genes are TRBV7-7 and TRBJ2-7; D may be TRBD2 (5 bases). Trimming shortened V by 5 bases and J by 1 base, and 15 bases separated the two germline ends. The CDR3 is 15 amino acids. Per germline, CDR1 SSHAT and CDR2 FNYEAQ (reference sequence). The DNA for the CDR3 is TGTGCCAGCAGCGGAGGATTAGACAAGTCCTACGAGCAGTACTTC. Its translation: CASSGGLDKSYEQYF.

The chain combines TRBV28 with TRBJ1-5; D may be TRBD1 (5 bases). CDR3 length: 13 residues. Trimming removed 2 bases at V and 9 bases at J, with 11 bases between. Germline CDR1 MDHEN, CDR2 SYDVKM. Here the CDR3 DNA reads TGTGCCAGCAGTTTAGCGGGGGGAGGGCCCCAGCATTTT. The encoded protein is CASSLAGGGPQHF.

CDR3 region: CASSFSGGNEQFF. The CDR3 DNA follows: TGTGCCAGCAGCTTTTCTGGCGGGAATGAGCAGTTCTTC. The J gene is TRBJ2-1, the V gene TRBV11-1, with D possibly being TRBD2 (5 bases). Germline CDR1 and CDR2: SGHAT and FQDESV (reference sequence). Trimming shortened V by 3 bases and J by 7 bases, and 10 bases separated the two germline ends. The CDR3 extends over 13 amino acids.

The V and J genes are TRBV6-1 and TRBJ2-3, with D tentatively TRBD2 (5 bases). Germline-derived CDR1 and CDR2 are MNHNS and SASEGT. Trimming took off 2 bases at V and 4 bases at J, with 19 bases between the two ends. The CDR3 covers 17 residues. The CDR3 sequence: CASSEYVDRPRADTQYF. CDR3 bases: TGTGCCAGCAGTGAATATGTCGACCGCCCGAGGGCAGATACGCAGTATTTT.

Here the CDR3 reads CASSKSAGTSGTDTQYF. The CDR3 DNA follows: TGTGCCAGCAGCAAGTCTGCTGGGACTAGCGGCACAGATACGCAGTATTTT. The chain employs TRBV5-4 and TRBJ2-3; 10 bases align to TRBD2. The CDR3 runs 17 residues. V shed 4 bases, J shed 1 base, and the junction held 9 bases outside the gene matches. The germline V gene encodes CDR1 SGHNT and CDR2 YYREEE (reference sequence).

The chain is built from TRBV28 and TRBJ2-2; 11 nucleotides match TRBD2. The length of the CDR3 is 17 residues. Per the germline V gene, CDR1 is MDHEN and CDR2 is SYDVKM. The ends lost 4 bases at V and 7 bases at J; junction bases unmatched: 11. For the CDR3, the DNA is TGTGCCAGCAGTTCACGATCTAGCGGGAGGAGGGTCGGGGAGCTGTTTTTT. Residues: CASSSRSSGRRVGELFF. Full variable domain (remainder filled in from reference TRBV28 and TRBJ2-2): DVKVTQSSRYLVKRTGEKVFLECVQDMDHENMFWYRQDPGLGLRLIYFSYDVKMKEKGDIPEGYSVSREKKERFSLILESASTNQTSMYLCASSSRSSGRRVGELFFGEGSRLTVL.

The CDR3 is CSVYPRAGGRGTEAFF. The CDR3 DNA sequence: TGCAGCGTATACCCTCGTGCAGGGGGCAGGGGAACTGAAGCTTTCTTT. The chain employs TRBV29-1 and TRBJ1-1, with 8 bases lining up with TRBD1. The V segment lost 6 bases and the J segment 5 bases; nucleotides outside the gene matches: 17. This CDR3 is 16 amino acids long. CDR1 is SQVTM and CDR2 is ANQGSEA in the germline V gene.

This sequence joins TRBV5-6 and TRBJ2-1; 7 bases are shared with TRBD2. CDR3 length: 16 amino acids. Germline V gene sequence: CDR1 SGHDT, CDR2 YYEEEE. Unmatched junction bases numbered 9, after V lost 4 bases and J lost 2 bases. The CDR3 region has the DNA TGTGCCAGCAGCCCCGGTCTAGCGGTAACCTACAATGAGCAGTTCTTC. It is translated as CASSPGLAVTYNEQFF.

The rearrangement joins TRBV27 to TRBJ2-7; 10 bases are a match to TRBD2. J was trimmed by 3 bases and V by 4 bases; bases with no gene match: 3. CDR3 length: 14 amino acids. The germline CDR1 and CDR2 sequences are MNHEY and SMNVEV (reference sequence). The CDR3 sequence is CASSYRLAGYEQYF. The DNA of the CDR3 is TGTGCCAGCAGTTACAGACTAGCGGGCTACGAGCAGTACTTC.

The chain uses TRBV5-4 and TRBJ2-1; tentative D call: TRBD2 (6 bases). This CDR3 contains 18 residues. CDR1 SGHNT and CDR2 YYREEE come from the germline V gene (reference sequence). With 1 base removed from V and 8 bases from J, the gap between germline ends came to 25 bases. The CDR3 spells CASSLPPGFSGEGDEQFF. CDR3 nucleotides: TGTGCCAGCAGCTTGCCACCGGGCTTTTCGGGAGAAGGGGATGAGCAGTTCTTC.

The chain joins TRBV7-3 to TRBJ1-1; 7 bases are shared with TRBD1. Germline CDR1 reads SGHTA; CDR2 reads FQGTGA. Unmatched junction bases numbered 7, after V lost 5 bases and J lost 1 base. The CDR3 length is 15 residues. CDR3 nucleotide sequence: TGTGCCAGCAGCCCCCGACAGGGTCCGAACACTGAAGCTTTCTTT. Translating it yields CASSPRQGPNTEAFF.

V is TRBV6-4 and J is TRBJ2-3, with 9 bases identical to TRBD2. Germline CDR1 reads MRHNA; CDR2 reads SNTAGT. The trim removed 4 bases at V and 0 bases at J, leaving 2 bases unmatched. The CDR3 is 15 residues long. In nucleotides, the CDR3 is TGTGCCAGCAGTGCGACTAGCGGAAGCACAGATACGCAGTATTTT. It codes for CASSATSGSTDTQYF.

The chain is built from TRBV6-5 and TRBJ2-7, with 7 bases matching TRBD1. J was trimmed by 0 bases and V by 8 bases; bases with no gene match: 7. CDR3 length: 14 amino acids. Germline V CDR1 and CDR2: MNHEY, SVGAGI. The CDR3 spells CASGGRGTSYEQYF. The CDR3 DNA sequence: TGTGCCAGCGGTGGCAGGGGGACCTCCTACGAGCAGTACTTC.

The chain uses TRBV5-1 and TRBJ1-5, with D tentatively TRBD1 (5 bases). The CDR3 has 14 residues. In germline, CDR1 is SGHRS, CDR2 YFSETQ. Trimming stripped 0 bases from V and 5 bases from J, with 9 bases between. As DNA, the CDR3 is TGCGCCAGCAGCTTGGGGGGAGGGGATCAGCCCCAGCATTTT. Its protein product is CASSLGGGDQPQHF. Variable domain in full (rest from reference TRBV5-1 and TRBJ1-5): KAGVTQTPRYLIKTRGQQVTLSCSPISGHRSVSWYQQTPGQGLQFLFEYFSETQRNKGNFPGRFSGRQFSNSRSEMNVSTLELGDSALYLCASSLGGGDQPQHFGDGTRLSIL.

The chain combines TRBV4-3 with TRBJ2-3, with TRBD1 matching over 7 bases. V gave up 1 base and J gave up 3 bases; unmatched junction bases: 10. CDR1 and CDR2 from the germline V gene are LGHNA and YSLEER. The CDR3 spans 17 residues. CDR3 sequence reads: CASSQAFRQGETDTQYF. In DNA, the CDR3 is TGCGCCAGCAGCCAAGCTTTTAGGCAGGGGGAGACAGATACGCAGTATTTT.

The rearrangement uses TRBV10-3 and TRBJ1-2; D remains unclear. Trimming left V 2 bases short and J 2 bases short, with 9 bases between. Germline V lookup: CDR1 ENHRY, CDR2 SYGVKD. The CDR3 length is 14 residues. CDR3 nucleotide sequence: TGTGCCATCAGTGAGGCTAGCGACAACTATGGCTACACCTTC. It translates to CAISEASDNYGYTF.